This T cell receptor beta chain stems from a study of blood T cell repertoires in COVID-19. Repertoires were generated with immunoSEQ multiplex PCR, while TCRdb's copy carries only in-frame clones and drops some. The sample yields about 260,000 clones, around 90% seen once. This CDR3 comprises 14 residues. Germline V gene sequence: CDR1 SGDLS, CDR2 YYNGEE. V gave up 0 bases and J gave up 3 bases; unmatched junction bases: 3. The chain is built from TRBV9 and TRBJ2-7; 7 nucleotides match TRBD1. Sequencing input: peripheral blood. This TCR was sampled from a human donor in a cohort sampled during active COVID-19. CDR3 residues: CASSVGPGGYEQYF. The CDR3 DNA is TGTGCCAGCAGCGTAGGGCCAGGGGGCTACGAGCAGTACTTC.